Presented here are 14 T cell receptor beta chains from one specimen sequenced in a study of radiotherapy plus CTLA-4 blockade in lung cancer. The method was immunoSEQ multiplex PCR; TCRdb's version includes in-frame clones alone and lacks a portion of them. The profile shows 90,000 or so clones, roughly four fifths of them singletons. Sequenced here: peripheral blood, sampled from a patient treated with radiotherapy plus ipilimumab. The receptors here all came from a human donor with non-small cell lung cancer who had stable disease on radiotherapy plus ipilimumab.

The V call is TRBV18, the J call TRBJ1-3; D remains unclear. The CDR3 has 17 amino acids. The germline CDR1 and CDR2 sequences are KGHSH and LQKENI. V lost 0 bases and J lost 4, with 16 bases in between. The CDR3 spells CASSPPGLEGIGNTIYF. The CDR3 DNA sequence: TGTGCCAGCTCACCACCGGGATTGGAGGGAATCGGAAACACCATATATTTT.

V and J are TRBV5-4 and TRBJ2-7; 14 positions match TRBD2. J gave up 5 bases and V 5 bases, and 6 bases lay outside the gene matches. From germline, CDR1 is SGHNT and CDR2 YYREEE (reference sequence). The CDR3 is made up of 15 amino acids. The CDR3 loop reads CASSPRGLAGDEQYF. CDR3 nucleotide sequence: TGTGCCAGCAGTCCCCGGGGACTAGCGGGAGACGAGCAGTACTTC.

The gene calls are TRBV7-9 and TRBJ1-6; perhaps TRBD1 as D (6 bases). This CDR3 is 16 amino acids long. Germline CDR1 is SEHNR and CDR2 is FQNEAQ (reference sequence). Trimming left V 3 bases short and J 5 bases short, with 14 bases between. CDR3: CASSFKGGLDNSPLHF. CDR3 nucleotides: TGTGCCAGCAGCTTCAAAGGGGGGCTGGATAATTCACCCCTCCACTTT.

J is TRBJ2-1 and V is TRBV11-1; D call uncertain. The CDR3 is 14 amino acids. Germline CDR1 SGHAT, CDR2 FQDESV (reference sequence). Trimming took 3 bases from V and 6 from J, leaving 12 bases between them. CDR3 DNA: TGTGCCAGCAGCTTGGGGTGGCCCGCCAATGAGCAGTTCTTC. Amino acids: CASSLGWPANEQFF.

The chain joins TRBV27 to TRBJ2-7, with D tentatively TRBD2 (5 bases). CDR1 is MNHEY, CDR2 SMNVEV, per germline (reference sequence). With 2 bases removed from V and 0 bases from J, the gap between germline ends came to 14 bases. This CDR3 region has 16 residues. The CDR3 spells CASSLVPGKSSYEQYF. The CDR3, as DNA: TGTGCCAGCAGTTTAGTACCGGGAAAAAGCTCCTACGAGCAGTACTTC.

The rearrangement uses TRBV28 and TRBJ2-1; no firm D call. Germline lookup yields CDR1 MDHEN and CDR2 SYDVKM. The CDR3 runs 16 residues. V was pared by 6 bases and J by 0 bases, with 15 bases between. As DNA, the CDR3 is TGTGCCAGCAGCCCCGAGACACTACTCTCCTACAATGAGCAGTTCTTC. Its translation: CASSPETLLSYNEQFF.

J is TRBJ2-7 and V is TRBV29-1; no reliable D call. The CDR3 extends over 12 amino acids. The V gene's germline CDR1 is SQVTM and CDR2 ANQGSEA. V was cut by 5 bases and J by 2 bases, with 10 bases left in between. CDR3 sequence reads: CSVRQDPYEQYF. CDR3 DNA: TGCAGCGTTAGGCAGGACCCCTACGAGCAGTACTTC.

J is TRBJ2-5 and V is TRBV5-4; the D gene is possibly TRBD1 (5 bases). V lost 1 base and J lost 5, with 15 bases in between. This CDR3 spans 15 amino acids. CDR1 and CDR2 (germline): SGHNT, YYREEE (reference sequence). The DNA of the CDR3 is TGTGCCAGCAGCTTGAGTCAGGGCCATGGTGAGACCCAGTACTTC. Protein sequence: CASSLSQGHGETQYF. Supplemented by reference TRBV5-4 and TRBJ2-5, the full variable domain reads ETGVTQSPTHLIKTRGQQVTLRCSSQSGHNTVSWYQQALGQGPQFIFQYYREEENGRGNFPPRFSGLQFPNYSSELNVNALELDDSALYLCASSLSQGHGETQYFGPGTRLLVL.

The rearrangement uses TRBV30 and TRBJ1-1; D is unclear. CDR1 and CDR2 (germline): GTSNPN, SVGIG (reference sequence). The CDR3 consists of 17 residues. Between the trimmed V and J ends, which lost 0 bases and 0 bases, there was a span of 17 bases. The CDR3 nucleotides read TGTGCCTGGAGTGTAGAAGGTCCGGGTTTCATGAACACTGAAGCTTTCTTT. It yields the protein CAWSVEGPGFMNTEAFF.

V usage is TRBV5-6 and J usage is TRBJ2-1; 9 nucleotides line up with TRBD2. This CDR3 has 13 amino acids. Germline CDR1 and CDR2: SGHDT and YYEEEE. The V gene end was trimmed by 2 bases and the J gene end by 15 bases; junction bases not matched to a gene: 9. The CDR3 DNA reads as TGTGCCAGCAGCTTTTCGGGCGGGAGGGCCATGTTCTTC. Translated: CASSFSGGRAMFF.

J is TRBJ2-3 and V is TRBV7-3; D could derive from TRBD1 or TRBD2 (6 bases each). With 5 bases removed from V and 7 bases from J, the gap between germline ends came to 13 bases. The CDR3 consists of 13 residues. Germline V lookup: CDR1 SGHTA, CDR2 FQGTGA. The CDR3 nucleotides read TGTGCCAGCAGCCCGTCGGGGGCCAATACGCAGTATTTT. It is translated as CASSPSGANTQYF.

This clone is a singleton in its sample. The chain combines TRBV6-5 with TRBJ1-4, with no clear D. The CDR3 length is 14 residues. V lost 2 bases, J lost 5 bases, and 9 bases lay in between. Germline V CDR1 and CDR2: MNHEY, SVGAGI. The CDR3 DNA is TGTGCCAGCAGTTACCGGCAGAAGAATGAAAAACTGTTTTTT. Translation: CASSYRQKNEKLFF.

The J gene is TRBJ2-1, the V gene TRBV7-2; D gene uncertain. V was shortened by 1 base and J by 1 base, with 11 bases between the two germline ends. CDR1 and CDR2 from the germline V gene are SGHTA and FQGNSA. CDR3 size: 16 residues. The CDR3 region has the DNA TGTGCCAGCAGCTTAGATTGGCCGGATTCCTACAATGAGCAGTTCTTC. Translated: CASSLDWPDSYNEQFF.

The chain employs TRBV10-3 and TRBJ1-4; the match to TRBD1 covers 7 bases. The CDR3 spans 17 residues. Germline values: CDR1 ENHRY, CDR2 SYGVKD. V trimming: 6 bases; J trimming: 8 bases; junction bases outside the gene matches: 18. CDR3 in amino acids: CAISDAVGGTASEKLFF. The CDR3 DNA reads TGTGCCATCAGCGACGCGGTCGGGGGGACAGCTTCGGAAAAACTGTTTTTT.